Listed here is a single TCR beta chain. The germline CDR1 and CDR2 sequences are SGHRS and YFSETQ. The CDR3 runs to 16 residues. These data belong to a study of monozygotic twins with inflammatory bowel disease. TCRdb reworked the 5' RACE reads into one entry per CDR3 protein, no DNA. The sample has over 120,000 distinct CDR3 sequences. Input material: blood. The rearrangement joins TRBV5-1 to TRBJ2-1. This sequence originates from a human donor with ulcerative colitis or Crohn's disease, or a healthy co-twin of an affected twin (not recorded which). This CDR3 reads CASSWDREDPYNEQFF.